One and the same sample provided the 18 T cell receptor beta chains below, sequenced in a study of shared clonotypes between healthy human individuals (dated by TCRdb to 2018 to 2020). Receptors were amplified or captured by the immunoSEQ multiplex PCR assay. TCRdb mirrors the immuneACCESS table, restricted to in-frame sequences. Some clones are absent from its copies; in checked studies, under half trace to an unresolved V gene, and the reason for the others is unknown. The sample includes roughly 2 million clones, with approximately 94% observed a single time. The ten largest clones add up to around 1.1% of the sample. CD8 naive samples were CD45RO-negative cells positively selected for CCR7, giving a CD45RA+CCR7+ population that excluded TemRA cells. Sequenced input: naive CD8+ T cells sorted from blood. The sample's cell subset or site label, decoded: CD45RA+CCR7+. The receptors originated from a man younger than 35 in good health.

This rearrangement joins TRBV7-9 to TRBJ2-5; TRBD1 or TRBD2 may be the D gene (6 bases each). V was shortened by 4 bases and J by 5 bases, with 14 bases between the two germline ends. The CDR3 length is 14 residues. Germline V gives CDR1 SEHNR, CDR2 FQNEAQ (reference sequence). The CDR3 DNA reads as TGTGCCAGCAGCTACCGGGGGCCGTGGGAGACCCAGTACTTC. Protein: CASSYRGPWETQYF.

V gene TRBV11-2 combines with J gene TRBJ2-3; no reliable D call. CDR1 is SGHAT, CDR2 FQNNGV, per germline. The CDR3 sequence is 16 residues long. V lost 1 base and J lost 4, with 15 bases in between. The CDR3 DNA sequence: TGTGCCAGCAGCTTAGGTACGATACTCGTCGCAGATACGCAGTATTTT. The encoded protein is CASSLGTILVADTQYF.

The chain links TRBV4-1 to TRBJ2-7, with 9 bases identical to TRBD1. CDR3 length equals 15 residues. CDR1 is MGHRA, CDR2 YSYEKL, per germline. The V gene end was trimmed by 5 bases and the J gene end by 3 bases; junction bases not matched to a gene: 8. CDR3 coding DNA: TGCGCCAGCAGCGGGACCGGGACAGGGATCTACGAGCAGTACTTC. Translation gives CASSGTGTGIYEQYF.

The V call is TRBV2, the J call TRBJ1-2, with D hard to call. CDR1 is SNHLY and CDR2 is FYNNEI in the germline V gene. V lost 7 bases and J lost 3, with 15 bases in between. There are 14 residues in the CDR3. Here the CDR3 DNA reads TGTGCCAGCACCCCCGGGCAGGTGGACTATGGCTACACCTTC. It specifies CASTPGQVDYGYTF.

Note on this clone: The same CDR3 arises from other DNA sequences in this sample as well. The chain joins TRBV4-1 to TRBJ2-7; 9 bases line up with TRBD1. Losses at the gene ends were 1 base for V and 2 bases for J; bases not matched to a gene: 3. Germline CDR1 is MGHRA and CDR2 is YSYEKL. The CDR3 consists of 15 residues. This CDR3 is CASSQAGTGPYEQYF. The CDR3 DNA reads TGCGCCAGCAGCCAAGCGGGGACAGGGCCCTACGAGCAGTACTTC.

Points on this clone: The sample holds other DNA sequences that translate to the same CDR3. The chain joins TRBV27 to TRBJ2-7; TRBD2 matches at 8 bases. Trimming cost V 2 bases and J 3 bases; bases outside gene matches: 3. This CDR3 comprises 14 residues. Germline loops: CDR1 MNHEY, CDR2 SMNVEV (reference sequence). CDR3 bases: TGTGCCAGCAGTTTACTGGCGGGAGGCTACGAGCAGTACTTC. Translating gives CASSLLAGGYEQYF.

The CDR3 sequence: CATRGDLKDEQYF. The CDR3 coding sequence is TGTGCCACTAGAGGGGACTTAAAGGACGAGCAGTACTTC. The chain joins TRBV27 to TRBJ2-7, with a possible D match to TRBD2 (6 bases). Between the trimmed V and J ends, which lost 10 bases and 5 bases, there was a span of 18 bases. CDR1 is MNHEY and CDR2 is SMNVEV in the germline V gene (reference sequence). The CDR3 sequence is 13 residues long.

This chain connects TRBV4-1 to TRBJ1-2; 8 bases line up with TRBD1. From germline, CDR1 is MGHRA and CDR2 YSYEKL. Losses at the gene ends were 4 bases for V and 7 bases for J; bases not matched to a gene: 8. The CDR3 is 14 residues long. CDR3 sequence: CASSREDRVRGYTF. The CDR3 coding sequence is TGCGCCAGCAGCCGAGAGGACAGGGTGCGTGGCTACACCTTC.

V usage is TRBV5-6 and J usage is TRBJ2-1; TRBD2 might be the D (5 bases). The CDR3 is made up of 15 amino acids. Germline assignment: CDR1 SGHDT and CDR2 YYEEEE. Trimming removed 2 bases from V and 4 bases from J, with 13 bases in between. DNA for the CDR3: TGTGCCAGCAGCTTCTCTGCGGGCATATACAATGAGCAGTTCTTC. Translation: CASSFSAGIYNEQFF.

The rearrangement joins TRBV5-1 to TRBJ2-7; possible D gene TRBD1, 6 bases. V was pared by 6 bases and J by 0 bases, with 16 bases between. The CDR3 runs 15 residues. Germline V lookup: CDR1 SGHRS, CDR2 YFSETQ. The CDR3 protein is CASNPGHESSYEQYF. The CDR3, as DNA: TGCGCCAGCAACCCGGGACACGAAAGCTCCTACGAGCAGTACTTC.

The chain joins TRBV9 to TRBJ1-2; D might be TRBD1 (6 bases). The CDR3 runs to 14 residues. Trimming pared 4 bases from V and 4 bases from J, leaving 14 bases between. Germline-derived CDR1 and CDR2 are SGDLS and YYNGEE. The CDR3 sequence is CASSTRQDLYGYTF. The DNA for the CDR3 is TGTGCCAGCAGCACCCGACAGGATCTCTATGGCTACACCTTC.

The CDR3, as DNA: TGTGCCAGCAGCCAATCGGGTTCCTACAATGAGCAGTTCTTC. It translates to CASSQSGSYNEQFF. J is TRBJ2-1 and V is TRBV14; D gene ambiguous. CDR1 SGHDN and CDR2 FVKESK come from the germline V gene. The CDR3 sequence is 14 residues long. Trimming cost V 2 bases and J 1 base, with 6 bases left between them.

The chain couples TRBV2 to TRBJ1-6; unclear D gene. Germline CDR1 SNHLY, CDR2 FYNNEI. V shed 4 bases and J shed 9 bases, with 19 bases lying between them. This CDR3 spans 16 amino acids. In DNA, the CDR3 is TGTGCCAGCAGTGCCTCAGGACCGGTCTGGAGTTCACCCCTCCACTTT. Its protein is CASSASGPVWSSPLHF.

V gene TRBV13 combines with J gene TRBJ2-7, with 16 bases identical to TRBD2. Germline CDR1 is PRHDT and CDR2 is FYEKMQ (reference sequence). J gave up 4 bases and V 4 bases, and 7 bases lay outside the gene matches. This CDR3 contains 17 residues. CDR3 amino acids: CASSSLGTSGRGYEQYF. CDR3 in DNA: TGTGCCAGCAGCTCCCTCGGGACTAGCGGGAGGGGGTACGAGCAGTACTTC.

The rearrangement links TRBV10-2 to TRBJ1-5; a possible D gene is TRBD1 (6 bases). From germline, CDR1 is WSHSY and CDR2 SAAADI. Trimming cost V 5 bases and J 4 bases, with 18 bases left between them. The CDR3 contains 16 residues. The CDR3 protein is CASSLDRLTFNQPQHF. CDR3 nucleotide sequence: TGCGCCAGCAGTCTCGACAGGCTGACTTTTAATCAGCCCCAGCATTTT.

This clone was recorded only once. The chain links TRBV11-2 to TRBJ1-1; TRBD1 aligns across 10 bases. The CDR3 covers 17 residues. The J segment lost 4 bases and the V segment lost 5 bases, leaving 13 bases of the junction unmatched. CDR1 is SGHAT, CDR2 FQNNGV, per germline. The CDR3 bases are TGTGCCAGCAGCCCGGGACAGGGGAGGTCCTTCGTCACTGAAGCTTTCTTT. Amino acids: CASSPGQGRSFVTEAFF. Full variable domain (outside the CDR3, taken from reference TRBV11-2 and TRBJ1-1): EAGVAQSPRYKIIEKRQSVAFWCNPISGHATLYWYQQILGQGPKLLIQFQNNGVVDDSQLPKDRFSAERLKGVDSTLKIQPAKLEDSAVYLCASSPGQGRSFVTEAFFGQGTRLTVV.

CDR3 loop: CASSPSGQGYSPLHF. The CDR3 DNA sequence: TGTGCCAGCAGCCCATCTGGACAGGGATATTCACCCCTCCACTTT. The chain couples TRBV7-9 to TRBJ1-6; 8 bases are shared with TRBD1. The CDR3 length is 15 residues. Germline CDR1 SEHNR, CDR2 FQNEAQ (reference sequence). J was trimmed by 8 bases and V by 5 bases; bases with no gene match: 8.

The CDR3 is CASSFGEKLFF. As DNA, the CDR3 is TGTGCCAGCAGCTTTGGGGAAAAACTGTTTTTT. The chain couples TRBV5-8 to TRBJ1-4; no firm D call. V lost 2 bases and J lost 8, with 4 bases in between. The CDR3 is 11 amino acids. Germline CDR1 and CDR2: SGHTS and YDEGEE.